A single sample is the source of the 29 T cell receptor beta chains below, sequenced in a study of blood T cell repertoires in COVID-19 (dated by TCRdb to 2018 to 2020). The library was produced with the immunoSEQ multiplex PCR assay. TCRdb obtained this table from immuneACCESS and retained in-frame rearrangements with V and J assigned. These tables miss some clones; where compared with another copy, unresolved V genes account for less than half of the shortfall, and the remainder is unexplained. This sample is represented by about 180,000 clones; around 88% of them were singletons. Together, the top ten hold about 9.6% of the sample. Sequences were obtained from PBMCs or T cells enriched from blood (not recorded which). The receptors come from a woman under 40 who had recovered from COVID-19.

The chain uses TRBV7-8 and TRBJ2-2; D might be TRBD1 (6 bases). The CDR3 is made up of 18 amino acids. V gave up 2 bases and J gave up 0 bases, with 16 bases separating them. Per the germline V gene, CDR1 is SGHVS and CDR2 is FQNEAQ. CDR3 protein: CASSLHDRISSNTGELFF. The CDR3 DNA reads TGTGCCAGCAGCTTACACGACAGGATCTCTTCGAACACCGGGGAGCTGTTTTTT. Supplemented by reference TRBV7-8 and TRBJ2-2, the full variable domain reads GAGVSQSPRYKVAKRGQDVALRCDPISGHVSLFWYQQALGQGPEFLTYFQNEAQLDKSGLPSDRFFAERPEGSVSTLKIQRTQQEDSAVYLCASSLHDRISSNTGELFFGEGSRLTVL.

This clone was counted once. The genes are TRBV19 and TRBJ1-1, with D tentatively TRBD1 (6 bases). Germline CDR1 LNHDA, CDR2 SQIVND (reference sequence). This CDR3 has 14 residues. V lost 2 bases, J lost 1 base, and 8 bases lay in between. CDR3 nucleotide sequence: TGTGCCAGTAGTATAACAGGGAGGAACACTGAAGCTTTCTTT. Protein: CASSITGRNTEAFF.

The chain links TRBV7-2 to TRBJ2-1; TRBD2 might be the D (5 bases). Trimming left V 4 bases short and J 8 bases short, with 15 bases between. Germline-derived CDR1 and CDR2 are SGHTA and FQGNSA. There are 14 residues in the CDR3. The chain's CDR3 is CASSSLTRFDEQFF. In nucleotides, the CDR3 is TGTGCCAGCAGCTCCTTAACTAGGTTTGATGAGCAGTTCTTC.

V gene TRBV6-4 combines with J gene TRBJ2-1; D is perhaps TRBD2 (6 bases). The V and J ends lost 3 bases and 7 bases respectively, with 10 bases between them. The germline gives CDR1 MRHNA, CDR2 SNTAGT. The length of the CDR3 is 13 residues. CDR3 DNA sequence: TGTGCCAGCAGTGATGGGGGGAGTAATGAGCAGTTCTTC. It translates to CASSDGGSNEQFF.

The V call is TRBV20-1, the J call TRBJ1-5; D is unclear. Germline CDR1 DFQATT, CDR2 SNEGSKA (reference sequence). The germline V and J ends were trimmed by 4 bases and 4 bases, with 5 bases remaining between them. This CDR3 has 11 amino acids. The chain's CDR3 is CSATSNQPQHF. CDR3 bases: TGCAGTGCTACCAGTAATCAGCCCCAGCATTTT.

The gene calls are TRBV27 and TRBJ1-1, with D maybe TRBD1 (5 bases). CDR1 and CDR2 from the germline V gene are MNHEY and SMNVEV (reference sequence). The CDR3 has 14 amino acids. V was trimmed by 3 bases and J by 1 base, leaving 9 bases between them. The CDR3 here is CASSFGRENTEAFF. CDR3 sequence (DNA): TGTGCCAGCAGTTTTGGCAGGGAGAACACTGAAGCTTTCTTT.

This clone was observed once. This chain uses TRBV4-1 with TRBJ1-5; 8 nucleotides line up with TRBD1. Germline-derived CDR1 and CDR2 are MGHRA and YSYEKL. The CDR3 is made up of 16 amino acids. The trim removed 0 bases at V and 6 bases at J, leaving 7 bases unmatched. CDR3 sequence reads: CASSQDRTGGIQPQHF. Written as DNA, the CDR3 is TGCGCCAGCAGCCAAGACAGAACAGGGGGTATTCAGCCCCAGCATTTT.

The chain employs TRBV5-4 and TRBJ2-1; the D is unclear. Germline lookup yields CDR1 SGHNT and CDR2 YYREEE (reference sequence). V dropped 4 bases and J dropped 9 bases, with 14 bases sitting between them. This CDR3 has 13 residues. The CDR3: CASSLASWAEQFF. Here the CDR3 DNA reads TGTGCCAGCAGCCTCGCGTCGTGGGCTGAGCAGTTCTTC. The full variable domain, completed using reference TRBV5-4 and TRBJ2-1, is ETGVTQSPTHLIKTRGQQVTLRCSSQSGHNTVSWYQQALGQGPQFIFQYYREEENGRGNFPPRFSGLQFPNYSSELNVNALELDDSALYLCASSLASWAEQFFGPGTRLTVL.

The chain recombines TRBV28 with TRBJ2-5; D might be TRBD2 (6 bases). The CDR3 totals 14 residues. Germline CDR1 reads MDHEN; CDR2 reads SYDVKM. Trimming removed 4 bases from V and 0 bases from J, with 9 bases in between. In DNA form, the CDR3 reads TGTGCCAGCAGTTCCGCGGGGCACCAAGAGACCCAGTACTTC. Translation: CASSSAGHQETQYF.

This clone came up a few times. This chain uses TRBV7-2 with TRBJ2-7; TRBD2 aligns across 13 bases. Germline V lookup: CDR1 SGHTA, CDR2 FQGNSA. J lost 5 bases, V lost 6 bases, and 7 bases had no gene match. This CDR3 region has 15 residues. This CDR3 is CASSWTSGSLHEQYF. The CDR3 DNA is TGTGCCAGCAGTTGGACTAGCGGGAGTCTACACGAGCAGTACTTC.

The chain carries TRBV24-1 and TRBJ2-1, with 7 positions matching TRBD1. Trimming at V came to 4 bases and at J to 3 bases, leaving 8 bases not matched to a gene. The CDR3 is 16 residues long. Germline CDR1 and CDR2: KGHDR and SFDVKD. CDR3 protein: CATSDPDRSLYNEQFF. CDR3 DNA sequence: TGTGCCACCAGTGACCCGGACAGGAGCCTCTACAATGAGCAGTTCTTC.

The chain uses TRBV5-8 and TRBJ1-6; 10 bases map to TRBD1. J gave up 7 bases and V 4 bases, and 2 bases lay outside the gene matches. The CDR3 length is 14 residues. Germline V gives CDR1 SGHTS, CDR2 YDEGEE. In DNA form, the CDR3 reads TGTGCCAGCAGCCCGGGACAGGGGAATTCACCCCTCCACTTT. Its protein is CASSPGQGNSPLHF.

This chain links TRBV3-1 (or the pseudogene TRBV3-2) with TRBJ2-6; TRBD1 might be the D (5 bases). Germline-derived CDR1 and CDR2 are LGHDT and YNNKEL (reference sequence). The V gene lost 1 base and the J gene lost 0 bases, with 10 bases spanning the gap. CDR3 length: 17 residues. This chain's CDR3 is CASSQVRGNSGANVLTF. CDR3 sequence (DNA): TGTGCCAGCAGCCAAGTTAGGGGAAACTCTGGGGCCAACGTCCTGACTTTC.

The chain couples TRBV6-5 to TRBJ2-2, with TRBD2 as a possible D gene (6 bases). Looked up from germline, CDR1 is MNHEY and CDR2 is SVGAGI. V lost 3 bases to trimming and J lost 3 bases, with 11 bases between them. The CDR3 extends over 15 amino acids. The CDR3 here is CASSYTWEDTGELFF. Here the CDR3 DNA reads TGTGCCAGCAGTTATACGTGGGAGGACACCGGGGAGCTGTTTTTT.

This rearrangement joins TRBV5-1 to TRBJ2-7; TRBD1 aligns across 9 bases. Unmatched junction bases numbered 9, after V lost 2 bases and J lost 6 bases. Germline CDR1 and CDR2: SGHRS and YFSETQ. The CDR3 spans 15 residues. The CDR3 DNA follows: TGCGCCAGCAGCTTCCCCGGGACAGGGACGGCCGAGCAGTACTTC. It specifies CASSFPGTGTAEQYF.

J is TRBJ2-7 and V is TRBV18; D is uncertain. V was cut by 2 bases and J by 2 bases, with 13 bases left in between. This CDR3 is built from 15 residues. Germline V gene sequence: CDR1 KGHSH, CDR2 LQKENI. The CDR3 is CASSPKDKPTYEQYF. The CDR3, as DNA: TGTGCCAGCTCACCAAAAGACAAGCCAACCTACGAGCAGTACTTC.

The chain is built from TRBV6-5 and TRBJ1-1; maybe TRBD1 (6 bases). The CDR3 spans 15 residues. CDR1 and CDR2 (germline): MNHEY, SVGAGI. The ends were cut back, 8 bases at V and 0 bases at J, with 16 bases in the middle. CDR3 protein: CASGHRDTLNTEAFF. The CDR3 coding sequence is TGTGCCAGCGGACACCGGGACACCTTGAACACTGAAGCTTTCTTT.

The V and J genes are TRBV5-1 and TRBJ2-5; D is uncertain. V dropped 5 bases and J dropped 5 bases, with 10 bases sitting between them. This CDR3 is 12 amino acids long. Germline V gives CDR1 SGHRS, CDR2 YFSETQ. In nucleotides, the CDR3 is TGCGCCAGCAGAGAAAGTCAGGAGACCCAGTACTTC. It specifies CASRESQETQYF.

This chain connects TRBV28 to TRBJ1-5; TRBD1 matches 8 bases. The CDR3 spans 14 residues. J lost 6 bases, V lost 1 base, and 2 bases had no gene match. The germline V gene encodes CDR1 MDHEN and CDR2 SYDVKM. Here the CDR3 DNA reads TGTGCCAGCAGTTTATCAGGGGGCGGTCAGCCCCAGCATTTT. It is translated as CASSLSGGGQPQHF.

V gene TRBV4-1 combines with J gene TRBJ2-1; 14 nucleotides match TRBD2. The germline V gene encodes CDR1 MGHRA and CDR2 YSYEKL. There are 19 residues in the CDR3. Trimming cost V 5 bases and J 3 bases; bases outside gene matches: 12. The CDR3 loop is CASSARLAGGPLRYNEQFF. The DNA of the CDR3 is TGCGCCAGCAGCGCACGACTAGCGGGAGGGCCCCTCCGCTACAATGAGCAGTTCTTC.

The chain joins TRBV27 to TRBJ2-7; perhaps TRBD2 as D (6 bases). The germline V gene encodes CDR1 MNHEY and CDR2 SMNVEV (reference sequence). The CDR3 totals 11 residues. Trimming left V 11 bases short and J 2 bases short, with 10 bases between. CDR3 loop: CAVGGPYEQYF. The CDR3 bases are TGTGCCGTGGGGGGTCCCTACGAGCAGTACTTC.

This chain uses TRBV7-9 with TRBJ2-1; 9 bases map to TRBD2. Germline V CDR1 and CDR2: SEHNR, FQNEAQ (reference sequence). V gave up 4 bases and J gave up 4 bases; unmatched junction bases: 8. The CDR3 is made up of 16 amino acids. The CDR3 protein is CASSSNSGGFYNEQFF. DNA of the CDR3: TGTGCCAGCAGCTCAAACAGCGGGGGGTTTTACAATGAGCAGTTCTTC.

This clone was found once. The gene calls are TRBV9 and TRBJ1-2; D is perhaps TRBD1 (6 bases). This CDR3 spans 17 amino acids. Germline V CDR1 and CDR2: SGDLS, YYNGEE. V lost 3 bases to trimming and J lost 0 bases, with 18 bases between them. For the CDR3, the DNA is TGTGCCAGCAGCGCCAGGATCGCAGGGGCGGCTAACTATGGCTACACCTTC. Its translation: CASSARIAGAANYGYTF.

The V call is TRBV3-1 (or the pseudogene TRBV3-2), the J call TRBJ2-3; 11 nucleotides agree with TRBD2. Germline CDR1 and CDR2: LGHDT and YNNKEL (reference sequence). This CDR3 is 15 amino acids long. J was trimmed by 7 bases and V by 6 bases; bases with no gene match: 9. For the CDR3, the DNA is TGTGCCAGCAGTTTCGCCGGGACTAGCGGAAATACGCAGTATTTT. Translation gives CASSFAGTSGNTQYF.

This chain links TRBV3-1 (or the pseudogene TRBV3-2) with TRBJ1-2; TRBD1 agrees at 7 bases. With 1 base clipped from V and 4 bases from J, the junction kept 15 bases outside the gene matches. CDR3 length: 18 amino acids. Looked up from germline, CDR1 is LGHDT and CDR2 is YNNKEL (reference sequence). Here the CDR3 DNA reads TGTGCCAGCAGCCAAGGCCCTTCAGGGGGAGACAAAGTCTATGGCTACACCTTC. Translation gives CASSQGPSGGDKVYGYTF.

J is TRBJ1-2 and V is TRBV19; D is possibly TRBD1 (5 bases). Trimming cost V 8 bases and J 2 bases, with 9 bases left between them. The CDR3 runs to 12 residues. Germline CDR1 is LNHDA and CDR2 is SQIVND (reference sequence). DNA for the CDR3: TGTGCCAGTGAACAGGAGAACTATGGCTACACCTTC. It translates to CASEQENYGYTF.

This clone occurred a few times. The J gene is TRBJ1-5, the V gene TRBV7-4; D remains unclear. V lost 5 bases, J lost 1 base, and 15 bases lay in between. The CDR3 runs to 16 residues. The germline V gene has CDR1 SGHVT and CDR2 SQSDAQ. CDR3 amino acids: CASSPGSRESNQPQHF. CDR3 bases: TGTGCCAGCAGCCCGGGGTCACGGGAAAGCAATCAGCCCCAGCATTTT.

This chain links TRBV30 with TRBJ2-7; tentatively, D is TRBD1 (6 bases). The CDR3 has 13 residues. Germline V gene sequence: CDR1 GTSNPN, CDR2 SVGIG (reference sequence). Trimming shortened V by 4 bases and J by 6 bases, and 16 bases separated the two germline ends. The CDR3, as DNA: TGTGCCTGGACTCGAGGGGGTCCTGGCGAGCAGTACTTC. It codes for CAWTRGGPGEQYF.

The CDR3 sequence is CASSQEEAYEQYF. The CDR3 DNA reads as TGCGCCAGCAGCCAAGAAGAGGCCTACGAGCAGTACTTC. The rearrangement joins TRBV4-1 to TRBJ2-7; D unclear. V was trimmed by 0 bases and J by 2 bases, leaving 5 bases between them. CDR1 and CDR2 from the germline V gene are MGHRA and YSYEKL. The CDR3 loop spans 13 amino acids.